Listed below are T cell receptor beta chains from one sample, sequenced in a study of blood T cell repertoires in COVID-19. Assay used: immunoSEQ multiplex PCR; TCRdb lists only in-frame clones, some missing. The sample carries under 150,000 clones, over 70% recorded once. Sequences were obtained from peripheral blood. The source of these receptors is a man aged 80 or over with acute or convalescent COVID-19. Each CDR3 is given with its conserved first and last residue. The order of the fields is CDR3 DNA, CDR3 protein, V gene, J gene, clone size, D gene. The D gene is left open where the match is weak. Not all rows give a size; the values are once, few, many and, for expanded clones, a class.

TGTGCCAGCTCAAAGAGGACAGGGTCTAATGAAAAACTGTTTTTT	CASSKRTGSNEKLFF	TRBV18	TRBJ1-4	few	TRBD1
TGTGCCAGCAGCCAAGCTGTACTAGGGGGAGCTGAAGCTTTCTTT	CASSQAVLGGAEAFF	TRBV3-1/TRBV3-2	TRBJ1-1	NA	NA
TGTGCCAGCAGCTTGGGTGGGGCAATAAGCTATGGCTACACCTTC	CASSLGGAISYGYTF	TRBV5-4	TRBJ1-2	NA	NA
TGTGCCAGCAGTGAAAGACAGGGGGAAAACACCGGGGAGCTGTTTTTT	CASSERQGENTGELFF	TRBV2	TRBJ2-2	NA	TRBD1
TGTGCCAGCAGTAGGACAGGGGCTGTCGGCGAGCAGTACTTC	CASSRTGAVGEQYF	TRBV6-5	TRBJ2-7	NA	TRBD1
TGCGCCAGCAGCTTCGGGACAGGGATGGACGAGCAGTACTTC	CASSFGTGMDEQYF	TRBV5-1	TRBJ2-7	once	TRBD1
TGTGCCAGCAGCTTCTTCAGGGGCGCTGAAGCTTTCTTT	CASSFFRGAEAFF	TRBV5-6	TRBJ1-1	few	NA
TGTGCTAGTGGACCAGGGATTGGGTCACCCCTCCACTTT	CASGPGIGSPLHF	TRBV12-5	TRBJ1-6	NA	NA
TGTGCCAGCAGCTTATTTGGGGGGGACTCCTACGAGCAGTACTTC	CASSLFGGDSYEQYF	TRBV5-6	TRBJ2-7	many	TRBD2
TGTGCCAGCAGTCCCTCCGACAGGCTACCCGCCTACTTC	CASSPSDRLPAYF	TRBV12-3/TRBV12-4	TRBJ2-4	NA	NA
TGTGCCAGCTCGCCAGCCGAGCACCGTAATGAAAAACTGTTTTTT	CASSPAEHRNEKLFF	TRBV18	TRBJ1-4	NA	NA
TGTGCCAGCAGTGAAAGTCAGGACAGGTACACTGATACGCAGTATTTT	CASSESQDRYTDTQYF	TRBV25-1	TRBJ2-3	NA	TRBD1
TGTGCCACCAGCAGAGGAGGACTTTCTGGGGCCAACGTCCTGACTTTC	CATSRGGLSGANVLTF	TRBV15	TRBJ2-6	NA	NA
TGTGCCAGCAGCTTAGGGACAGTGTATGGCTACACCTTC	CASSLGTVYGYTF	TRBV7-2	TRBJ1-2	NA	NA
TGCGCCAGCAGCTTGGACAGGGGAGGTGGGGCCGGGGAGCTGTTTTTT	CASSLDRGGGAGELFF	TRBV5-1	TRBJ2-2	NA	NA
TGTGCCAGCAGTTATCTAGCGGGGGACACCGGGGAGCTGTTTTTT	CASSYLAGDTGELFF	TRBV6-2/TRBV6-3	TRBJ2-2	NA	TRBD2
TGTGCCAGCAGCTTAGACCCGGGAATCAACTATGGCTACACCTTC	CASSLDPGINYGYTF	TRBV7-2	TRBJ1-2	NA	NA
TGTGCCAGCAGCTTACTAGCGGTCTACTACAATGAGCAGTTCTTC	CASSLLAVYYNEQFF	TRBV6-2/TRBV6-3	TRBJ2-1	NA	TRBD2
TGTGCCAGCAGTTTTAATCATCCGGGACAGGGAGGCGGCTACACCTTC	CASSFNHPGQGGGYTF	TRBV28	TRBJ1-2	NA	TRBD1
TGCGCCAGCAGCTTGGCGGAGGGGGGGTACAATGAGCAGTTCTTC	CASSLAEGGYNEQFF	TRBV5-1	TRBJ2-1	NA	NA
TGTGCCAGCAGCCAAGATTTTACAGGACTAGCGGGGCTTAACATTCAGTACTTC	CASSQDFTGLAGLNIQYF	TRBV4-2	TRBJ2-4	NA	TRBD2
TGTGCCAGCAGTTCCGAGACTAGCGTCAGCACAGATACGCAGTATTTT	CASSSETSVSTDTQYF	TRBV28	TRBJ2-3	NA	TRBD2
TGTGCCAGCAGCTGGGGACAGGCTTACACCTTC	CASSWGQAYTF	TRBV5-4	TRBJ1-2	NA	TRBD1
TGTGCCAGCAGCGTAGAGGGGGAAGGCTACACCTTC	CASSVEGEGYTF	TRBV9	TRBJ1-2	NA	NA
TGTGCCAGCAGCCAATCAGGACAGGGGGGCACTGAAGCTTTCTTT	CASSQSGQGGTEAFF	TRBV16	TRBJ1-1	NA	TRBD1
TGTGCCAGCAGCCAGAGGAGGGGGCCCAGCTATGGCTACACCTTC	CASSQRRGPSYGYTF	TRBV3-1/TRBV3-2	TRBJ1-2	few	TRBD1
TGTGCCAGCTCACGAACAGGGGGCGCGGGGGAGACCCAGTACTTC	CASSRTGGAGETQYF	TRBV18	TRBJ2-5	NA	TRBD1
TGTGCCAGTTATGGTACAGCCCTTGGAAACACCATATATTTT	CASYGTALGNTIYF	TRBV19	TRBJ1-3	NA	NA
TGTGCCAGCAGGTGGGAGAATTCACCCCTCCACTTT	CASRWENSPLHF	TRBV6-5	TRBJ1-6	NA	NA
TGTGCCAGCAGCGTAGGAGGGCGGGGGGGCCCCACAGATACGCAGTATTTT	CASSVGGRGGPTDTQYF	TRBV9	TRBJ2-3	NA	TRBD2
TGTGCCAGCAGCCATTTCACCGGGGGGCCTAGCACAGATACGCAGTATTTT	CASSHFTGGPSTDTQYF	TRBV3-1/TRBV3-2	TRBJ2-3	few	NA
TGTGCCAGCAGTCTCGGGGGAATCTCTGGAAACACCATATATTTT	CASSLGGISGNTIYF	TRBV6-5	TRBJ1-3	once	NA
TGTGCCAGTGCAACAGGGTGGTACCAAGAGACCCAGTACTTC	CASATGWYQETQYF	TRBV19	TRBJ2-5	NA	NA
TGTGCCAGCAGTGGGGGGTTAATACCCACAGATACGCAGTATTTT	CASSGGLIPTDTQYF	TRBV27	TRBJ2-3	NA	NA
TGTGCCAGCAGTTACTCGGCTAGCGGGGGATACAATGAGCAGTTCTTC	CASSYSASGGYNEQFF	TRBV6-5	TRBJ2-1	NA	TRBD2
TGTGCCAGCAGTTACGGGCCGGGAGGGAACACTGAAGCTTTCTTT	CASSYGPGGNTEAFF	TRBV6-2/TRBV6-3	TRBJ1-1	NA	NA
TGCGCCAGCAGCTTGGAAGTAGCGGGGGATTATACGCAGTATTTT	CASSLEVAGDYTQYF	TRBV5-1	TRBJ2-3	NA	TRBD2
TGTGCCTGGAGTGCTCGCGGGGGGACGGGAAAAGAGACCCAGTACTTC	CAWSARGGTGKETQYF	TRBV30	TRBJ2-5	NA	TRBD2
TGTGCCAGCAGTTTAGGTGGCGGCAGGGTCCAGTATTTT	CASSLGGGRVQYF	TRBV12-3/TRBV12-4	TRBJ2-3	NA	NA
TGTGCCAGCAGCCGACTAGCGAGTTTCAATGAGCAGTTCTTC	CASSRLASFNEQFF	TRBV2	TRBJ2-1	NA	TRBD2
TGTGCCAGTGGGAATGGGGCTGGGAGCAATCAGCCCCAGCATTTT	CASGNGAGSNQPQHF	TRBV19	TRBJ1-5	NA	NA
TGTGCCAGCAGCTTAGACGGGTCGTATGACTATGGCTACACCTTC	CASSLDGSYDYGYTF	TRBV7-2	TRBJ1-2	NA	NA
TGTGCCAGCAGCTTAATGAGGGGGCAGCCTAACTATGGCTACACCTTC	CASSLMRGQPNYGYTF	TRBV7-9	TRBJ1-2	NA	TRBD1
TGTGCCAGCAGCCCCACACAGGGCATTCAGTACTTC	CASSPTQGIQYF	TRBV7-8	TRBJ2-4	NA	NA
TGTGCCAGCAGCCCAGGCAATAATTCACCCCTCCACTTT	CASSPGNNSPLHF	TRBV3-1/TRBV3-2	TRBJ1-6	few	NA
TGTGCCAGCAGGCCGACCGAGGGCGTTTTCGAGCAGTACTTC	CASRPTEGVFEQYF	TRBV2	TRBJ2-7	few	NA
TGTGCCAGCAGCTTAGCGGGGGCCCTGACTAGCACAGATACGCAGTATTTT	CASSLAGALTSTDTQYF	TRBV7-2	TRBJ2-3	NA	NA
TGTGCCTGGAGTATGGACGGGGAAGACAATGAGCAGTTCTTC	CAWSMDGEDNEQFF	TRBV30	TRBJ2-1	NA	NA
TGTGCCAGCAGTGGCCCGGGACAGGGGAATCAGCCCCAGCATTTT	CASSGPGQGNQPQHF	TRBV2	TRBJ1-5	few	TRBD1
TGTGCCAGCATGAATTGGGGGGTTACAGATACGCAGTATTTT	CASMNWGVTDTQYF	TRBV6-5	TRBJ2-3	NA	NA
TGCGCCAGCAACCCAACAACAGGGGGTTATGGCTACACCTTC	CASNPTTGGYGYTF	TRBV5-1	TRBJ1-2	NA	TRBD1
TGTGCCAGTAACAGACAGGGGGGTCGCGGCTACACCTTC	CASNRQGGRGYTF	TRBV19	TRBJ1-2	NA	TRBD1
TGTGCCACCAGTGATTTAGGAGGGAGCCCCAGGGTGAACACTGAAGCTTTCTTT	CATSDLGGSPRVNTEAFF	TRBV24-1	TRBJ1-1	NA	NA
TGTGCCAGCAGAGTAACAGGGGCCGAGCAGTACTTC	CASRVTGAEQYF	TRBV2	TRBJ2-7	NA	TRBD1
TGTGCCAGCAGCCCCGGGACACGGTACGAGCAGTACTTC	CASSPGTRYEQYF	TRBV6-5	TRBJ2-7	NA	NA